The rows below give T cell receptor beta chains drawn from one sample of a study of cytomegalovirus exposure and HLA in healthy donors. Data came from immunoSEQ multiplex PCR; TCRdb stores just in-frame clones and leaves some out. The ten top clones account for about 6%, within a sample of 150,000 to 200,000 clones. Sequenced sample: PBMCs. The receptor set was obtained from a man younger than 40 in good health and CMV-seronegative. The CDR3 runs from the conserved cysteine through the conserved F or W. D genes are given only for firm matches.

TRBV4-3,-,TRBJ2-1,CASSQTRVSYNEQFF,TGCGCCAGCAGTCAAACCAGGGTTTCCTACAATGAGCAGTTCTTC
TRBV5-4,TRBD2,TRBJ2-1,CASSMAGLAGVDEQFF,TGTGCCAGCAGCATGGCGGGACTAGCGGGAGTAGATGAGCAGTTCTTC
TRBV18,-,TRBJ2-2,CASSPPRLGAANTGELFF,TGTGCCAGCTCACCCCCACGATTGGGGGCCGCGAACACCGGGGAGCTGTTTTTT
TRBV6-5,-,TRBJ1-2,CASSYLGQNLYGYTF,TGTGCCAGCAGTTACTTAGGACAGAACCTCTATGGCTACACCTTC
TRBV4-2,TRBD1,TRBJ1-4,CASSQDTGENEKLFF,TGTGCCAGCAGCCAAGACACAGGGGAGAATGAAAAACTGTTTTTT
TRBV7-2,TRBD2,TRBJ2-3,CASSLELAGGADTQYF,TGTGCCAGCAGCTTAGAACTAGCGGGGGGGGCAGATACGCAGTATTTT
TRBV28,TRBD1,TRBJ1-1,CASSLPYRGGEAFF,TGTGCCAGCAGTTTACCATACAGGGGCGGAGAAGCTTTCTTT
TRBV6-1,TRBD1,TRBJ1-1,CASSPYAGGDTEAFF,TGTGCCAGCAGTCCTTACGCAGGGGGAGATACTGAAGCTTTCTTT
TRBV27,-,TRBJ1-6,CASTEGSSGYSPLHF,TGTGCCAGCACCGAAGGAAGTTCGGGATACTCACCCCTCCACTTT
TRBV4-3,-,TRBJ2-7,CASSPTGSSYEQYF,TGCGCCAGCAGCCCCACCGGGAGCTCCTACGAGCAGTACTTC
TRBV7-8,TRBD1,TRBJ1-4,CASSPRTGQEKLFF,TGTGCCAGCAGCCCCCGGACAGGTCAAGAAAAACTGTTTTTT
TRBV6-1,-,TRBJ1-4,CASRALGVSNEKLFF,TGTGCCAGCAGGGCCCTGGGAGTTAGTAATGAAAAACTGTTTTTT
TRBV5-1,-,TRBJ2-7,CASSLAIRAYEQYF,TGCGCCAGCAGCTTGGCAATCAGGGCCTACGAGCAGTACTTC
TRBV27,TRBD2,TRBJ2-2,CASSRKLAGGPLTGELFF,TGTGCCAGCAGTAGAAAACTAGCGGGAGGGCCTCTCACCGGGGAGCTGTTTTTT
TRBV7-2,-,TRBJ1-5,CASTPNPGQPQHF,TGTGCCAGCACCCCGAACCCGGGTCAGCCCCAGCATTTT
TRBV5-1,TRBD2,TRBJ2-2,CASSLRTSGRLGTGELFF,TGCGCCAGCAGCTTACGGACTAGCGGGAGGTTAGGCACCGGGGAGCTGTTTTTT
TRBV10-1,-,TRBJ1-1,CASSYDKNTEAFF,TGCGCCAGCAGTTATGACAAGAACACTGAAGCTTTCTTT
TRBV10-1,-,TRBJ2-1,CASSEGGRFYNEQFF,TGCGCCAGCAGTGAGGGGGGGAGGTTCTACAATGAGCAGTTCTTC
TRBV5-1,TRBD2,TRBJ2-3,CASSLGRSGVETDTQYF,TGCGCCAGCAGCTTGGGTCGGAGCGGGGTTGAGACAGATACGCAGTATTTT
TRBV7-9,-,TRBJ1-1,CASSLAGGYTEAFF,TGTGCCAGCAGCTTAGCGGGGGGTTACACTGAAGCTTTCTTT
TRBV6-5,TRBD1,TRBJ2-5,CASSYLGQGALGAQYF,TGTGCCAGCAGTTACTTGGGACAGGGAGCCTTAGGAGCCCAGTACTTC
TRBV6-1,TRBD1,TRBJ1-4,CASSLRDRAVKLFF,TGTGCCAGCAGTCTCCGGGACAGGGCTGTAAAACTGTTTTTT
TRBV30,TRBD1,TRBJ1-2,CAWMGQGHYGYTF,TGTGCCTGGATGGGACAGGGCCACTATGGCTACACCTTC
TRBV29-1,TRBD2,TRBJ2-3,CSVGTSGTTRTDTQYF,TGCAGCGTCGGGACTAGCGGGACCACGAGAACAGATACGCAGTATTTT
TRBV2,TRBD1,TRBJ1-2,CASSEGGRGYGYTF,TGTGCCAGCAGTGAAGGAGGCAGGGGGTATGGCTACACCTTC
TRBV9,TRBD1,TRBJ2-7,CASSARDRAYEQYF,TGTGCCAGCAGCGCCCGGGACAGGGCCTACGAGCAGTACTTC
TRBV5-1,TRBD1,TRBJ2-1,CASSFQGENEQFF,TGCGCCAGCAGCTTTCAGGGGGAAAATGAGCAGTTCTTC
TRBV9,-,TRBJ1-5,CASGVSEGANQPQHF,TGTGCCAGCGGCGTAAGTGAGGGCGCGAATCAGCCCCAGCATTTT
TRBV11-2,-,TRBJ2-3,CASSHRGTDTQYF,TGTGCCAGCAGTCATAGAGGGACAGATACGCAGTATTTT
TRBV9,TRBD1,TRBJ1-2,CASSPGTGLDFYGYTF,TGTGCCAGCAGCCCGGGGACAGGGCTCGACTTCTATGGCTACACCTTC
TRBV9,-,TRBJ2-3,CASSGGDSFSTDTQYF,TGTGCCAGCAGCGGGGGGGACAGCTTTAGCACAGATACGCAGTATTTT
TRBV2,TRBD2,TRBJ2-1,CASTGLAENEQFF,TGTGCCAGCACCGGCCTAGCGGAAAATGAGCAGTTCTTC
TRBV27,-,TRBJ2-1,CASRDDQGHEQFF,TGTGCCAGCAGGGACGATCAGGGCCATGAGCAGTTCTTC
TRBV27,TRBD2,TRBJ2-7,CASTPDGRARSYEQYF,TGTGCCAGCACCCCCGACGGGAGGGCGCGGTCCTACGAGCAGTACTTC
TRBV30,-,TRBJ2-3,CAWSATGASTDTQYF,TGTGCCTGGAGTGCAACGGGAGCCAGCACAGATACGCAGTATTTT
TRBV7-9,-,TRBJ2-1,CASSLGTTNEQFF,TGTGCCAGCAGCTTAGGGACTACTAATGAGCAGTTCTTC
TRBV28,TRBD2,TRBJ2-5,CASSQTGGQETQYF,TGTGCCAGCAGTCAAACGGGGGGCCAAGAGACCCAGTACTTC
TRBV9,-,TRBJ1-1,CASSVSQDNTEAFF,TGTGCCAGCAGCGTATCACAGGACAACACTGAAGCTTTCTTT
TRBV19,-,TRBJ1-2,CASSIVADDYGYTF,TGTGCCAGTAGTATAGTTGCGGATGACTATGGCTACACCTTC
TRBV7-9,-,TRBJ1-2,CASSLEALYGYTF,TGTGCCAGCAGCTTAGAAGCACTCTATGGCTACACCTTC
TRBV25-1,-,TRBJ1-5,CASAPRGDSNQPQHF,TGTGCCAGCGCCCCCCGGGGGGATAGCAATCAGCCCCAGCATTTT